This entry lists 19 T cell receptor beta chains sequenced from one sample in a study of T cell clonality in common variable immunodeficiency. The repertoire was sequenced with immunoSEQ multiplex PCR; TCRdb's copy has only in-frame clones and lacks some. The profile covers about 47,000 clones, none occurring a single time. Specimen: peripheral blood mononuclear cells. These receptors were taken from a person between 18 and 75 years old in good health.

This clone was counted at least ten times. Read data end 3 residues before the CDR3 end; the end is taken from the germline J gene. The chain uses TRBV6-2 or TRBV6-3 and TRBJ2-7, with D perhaps TRBD2 (6 bases). This CDR3 is 12 amino acids long. The germline gives CDR1 MNHEY, CDR2 SVGEGT. Trimming removed 10 bases from V and 0 bases from J, with 10 bases in between. CDR3 bases read: TGTGCCATAGGGACTGTCTCCTACGAG. Translating gives CAIGTVSYE. The whole CDR3 protein reads CAIGTVSYEQYF.

This clone has ten or more counts. CDR3 bases read: TGCGCCAGCAGAGAATTTCGGCCGAGACTAGCGGACCAAGAGACC. Amino acid sequence: CASREFRPRLADQET. The whole CDR3 is CASREFRPRLADQETQYF. The rearrangement joins TRBV5-1 to TRBJ2-5, with 9 nucleotides matching TRBD2. The read comes to an end 3 residues before the CDR3 does, leaving the germline J gene to fill in the end. J gave up 0 bases and V 5 bases, and 14 bases lay outside the gene matches. The germline gives CDR1 SGHRS, CDR2 YFSETQ. The CDR3 totals 18 residues.

This clone came up many times. The sequenced CDR3 bases are TGTGCCAGCAGCTTCCGGACTAGCGGGAGTATGGATGAG. This sequence encodes CASSFRTSGSMDE. The CDR3 in full is CASSFRTSGSMDEQFF. The chain uses TRBV7-3 and TRBJ2-1, with 13 bases matching TRBD2. The read terminates 3 residues ahead of where the CDR3 ends, so the germline J gene completes it. The length of the CDR3 is 16 residues. The germline CDR1 and CDR2 sequences are SGHTA and FQGTGA. J lost 8 bases, V lost 3 bases, and 7 bases had no gene match.

This clone has a count of ten or more. The read is 3 residues too short to cover the CDR3 end, so that end is filled in from the germline J gene. The chain carries TRBV7-6 and TRBJ2-5; 10 bases are a match to TRBD1. The junction had 9 bases not matched to a gene; V was cut back by 5 bases and J by 6 bases. CDR3 length: 15 amino acids. Germline-derived CDR1 and CDR2 are SGHVS and FNYEAQ. The CDR3 loop is CASSPRDRGGKTQYF. The covered CDR3 bases are TGTGCCAGCAGCCCACGGGACAGGGGCGGAAAGACC.

This clone was seen ten or more times. Read data end 3 residues before the CDR3 end; the end is taken from the germline J gene. The rearrangement joins TRBV6-2 or TRBV6-3 to TRBJ1-6; TRBD1 is a possible D gene (5 bases). This CDR3 spans 16 amino acids. Germline V gene lookup returns CDR1 MNHEY and CDR2 SVGEGT. The germline V and J ends were trimmed by 0 bases and 5 bases, with 11 bases remaining between them. The sequenced part of the CDR3 DNA is TGTGCCAGCAGTTACTCTGGGACTGTAAATAATTCACCC. Its translation is CASSYSGTVNNSP. The entire CDR3 reads CASSYSGTVNNSPLHF.

This clone was seen repeatedly, ten times or more. The read terminates 3 residues before the CDR3 end, so the remaining end is supplied by the germline J gene. The gene calls are TRBV6-1 and TRBJ1-6; no definite D call. The germline V gene has CDR1 MNHNS and CDR2 SASEGT. The CDR3 runs 16 residues. CDR3 in amino acids: CASSEDRWTEPRPLHF. The CDR3 DNA, read in part, is TGTGCCAGCAGTGAAGACCGATGGACTGAACCCCGTCCC.

At least ten counts were recorded for this clone. The CDR3 is cut off 3 residues early in the read; its end comes from the germline J gene. The chain uses TRBV20-1 and TRBJ1-3; TRBD1 matches 8 bases. J lost 1 base, V lost 0 bases, and 2 bases had no gene match. This CDR3 spans 15 amino acids. CDR1 and CDR2 (germline): DFQATT, SNEGSKA (reference sequence). CDR3 bases read: TGCAGTGCTAGAGACACAGGGGGGTCTGGAAACACC. It encodes CSARDTGGSGNT. From start to end, the CDR3 is CSARDTGGSGNTIYF.

This clone was counted ten times or more. The read terminates 3 residues before the CDR3 end, so the remaining end is supplied by the germline J gene. The chain employs TRBV11-3 and TRBJ1-4, with 7 bases lining up with TRBD1. V was pared by 7 bases and J by 4 bases, with 9 bases of the junction left unmatched. The germline gives CDR1 SGHNT, CDR2 YENEEA. This CDR3 has 15 residues. The DNA read from the CDR3 is TGTGCCAGCACCCGAACGACAGGGAGTAATGAAAAA. It is translated as CASTRTTGSNEK. The whole CDR3 protein is CASTRTTGSNEKLFF.

This clone was recorded at least ten times. The read ends 3 residues early relative to the CDR3; the germline J gene fills the gap. The gene calls are TRBV7-3 and TRBJ1-2; TRBD1 might be the D (5 bases). V shed 5 bases and J shed 0 bases, with 22 bases lying between them. The CDR3 loop spans 18 amino acids. Germline assignment: CDR1 SGHTA and CDR2 FQGTGA. The sequenced CDR3 bases are TGTGCCAGCAGCCCCGGGGGGGGACGACCACTTACTAACTATGGC. Protein sequence: CASSPGGGRPLTNYG. The CDR3 in its entirety is CASSPGGGRPLTNYGYTF.

Details on this clone: The read comes to an end 3 residues before the CDR3 does, leaving the germline J gene to fill in the end. The chain uses TRBV7-9 and TRBJ2-4; tentatively, D is TRBD1 (6 bases). The CDR3 covers 11 residues. Germline V gene lookup returns CDR1 SEHNR and CDR2 FQNEAQ (reference sequence). Incomplete CDR3 DNA: TGTGCCAGCAGCTCCAGGGGTAGT. Translated: CASSSRGS. Given in full, the CDR3 is CASSSRGSQYF.

In this sample, this clone turned up many times. Read data end 3 residues before the CDR3 end; the end is taken from the germline J gene. The chain carries TRBV5-1 and TRBJ2-1, with 13 bases lining up with TRBD2. The V gene end was trimmed by 2 bases and the J gene end by 5 bases; junction bases not matched to a gene: 1. Germline V gene sequence: CDR1 SGHRS, CDR2 YFSETQ. The CDR3 consists of 15 residues. Incomplete CDR3 DNA: TGCGCCAGCAGCTTCGGGACTAGCGGGAACAATGAG. Translation gives CASSFGTSGNNE. From start to end, the CDR3 is CASSFGTSGNNEQFF.

This clone was recorded many times. The read ends 3 residues before the CDR3 terminus; that terminus is restored from the germline J gene. The chain combines TRBV19 with TRBJ2-3, with 7 bases matching TRBD2. The CDR3 consists of 16 residues. The junction had 6 bases not matched to a gene; V was cut back by 3 bases and J by 0 bases. Germline lookup yields CDR1 LNHDA and CDR2 SQIVND (reference sequence). The CDR3 loop is CASSIWGGASTDTQYF. Partial CDR3 DNA: TGTGCCAGTAGTATTTGGGGGGGTGCTAGCACAGATACG.

This clone came up a few times. With the read ending 3 residues before the CDR3 end, the germline J gene is used to fill in that end. The rearrangement uses TRBV19 and TRBJ1-1, with TRBD1 identical over 10 bases. Germline lookup yields CDR1 LNHDA and CDR2 SQIVND (reference sequence). The CDR3 totals 14 residues. Trimming took 6 bases from V and 5 from J; bases not matched to a gene: 6. The CDR3 here is CASRRTGGETEAFF. The DNA read from the CDR3 is TGTGCCAGTAGAAGGACAGGGGGGGAGACTGAA.

This clone came up many times. With the read ending 3 residues before the CDR3 end, the germline J gene is used to fill in that end. The chain joins TRBV6-1 to TRBJ1-2; D is possibly TRBD1 (6 bases). CDR3 size: 13 residues. Trimming left V 0 bases short and J 6 bases short, with 8 bases between. The V gene's germline CDR1 is MNHNS and CDR2 SASEGT. The CDR3 protein is CASSEAPGDGYTF. Incomplete CDR3 DNA: TGTGCCAGCAGTGAAGCGCCAGGGGATGGC.

In this sample, this clone turned up many times. The read finishes 3 residues shy of the CDR3 end, and the germline J gene is used to complete it. The gene calls are TRBV7-3 and TRBJ2-3, with 10 bases aligning to TRBD2. V lost 0 bases to trimming and J lost 4 bases; unmatched junction nucleotides: 4. Germline V gene sequence: CDR1 SGHTA, CDR2 FQGTGA. This CDR3 has 16 amino acids. CDR3 residues: CASSLTTTSGPDTQYF. The covered CDR3 bases are TGTGCCAGCAGCTTAACGACGACTAGCGGGCCAGATACG. Using reference TRBV7-3 and TRBJ2-3 for the parts outside the CDR3, the full variable domain is GAGVSQTPSNKVTEKGKYVELRCDPISGHTALYWYRQSLGQGPEFLIYFQGTGAADDSGLPNDRFFAVRPEGSVSTLKIQRTERGDSAVYLCASSLTTTSGPDTQYFGPGTRLTVL.

There are many counts of this clone. The read falls 3 residues short of the CDR3 end, and the missing part is taken from the germline J gene. The chain combines TRBV2 with TRBJ2-7; D is unclear. In germline, CDR1 is SNHLY, CDR2 FYNNEI. This CDR3 has 12 residues. Trimming removed 8 bases from V and 2 bases from J, with 10 bases in between. The CDR3 sequence: CASGEGTYEQYF. CDR3 bases read: TGTGCCAGCGGAGAAGGTACCTACGAG.

This clone was observed at least ten times. The read ends 3 residues before the CDR3 terminus; that terminus is restored from the germline J gene. V gene TRBV7-2 combines with J gene TRBJ1-2; 8 positions match TRBD1. CDR1 and CDR2 from the germline V gene are SGHTA and FQGNSA. Trimming at V came to 3 bases and at J to 5 bases, leaving 5 bases not matched to a gene. The CDR3 length is 14 residues. Partial CDR3 DNA: TGTGCCAGCAGCTTCGACAGGGGAGGGTATGGC. Translated: CASSFDRGGYG. The entire CDR3 sequence reads CASSFDRGGYGYTF.

This clone was counted at least ten times. The CDR3 bases that were read are TGTGCCAGCAGTTTACGGACAGGGAACACCGGGGAG. This sequence encodes CASSLRTGNTGE. Given in full, the CDR3 is CASSLRTGNTGELFF. V is TRBV27 and J is TRBJ2-2; the match to TRBD1 covers 7 bases. The read is 3 residues too short to cover the CDR3 end, so that end is filled in from the germline J gene. The CDR3 loop spans 15 amino acids. After removal of 2 bases from V and 1 base from J, the junction contained 1 base not matched to a gene. In germline, CDR1 is MNHEY, CDR2 SMNVEV (reference sequence).

This clone has a count of ten or more. Read data end 3 residues before the CDR3 end; the end is taken from the germline J gene. This rearrangement joins TRBV4-2 to TRBJ2-1; possible D gene TRBD1, 5 bases. V shed 4 bases and J shed 4 bases, with 17 bases lying between them. CDR3 length: 16 residues. The germline CDR1 and CDR2 sequences are LGHNA and YNFKEQ. The CDR3 here is CASSRRLVREYNEQFF. The covered CDR3 bases are TGTGCCAGCAGCCGCCGGCTTGTCAGGGAATACAATGAG.